This T cell receptor beta chain stems from a study of T cell responses to AZD1222 COVID-19 vaccine. Data came from immunoSEQ multiplex PCR; TCRdb stores just in-frame clones and leaves some out. The sample shows about 140,000 clones, roughly nine tenths of them seen only once. Germline trimming cut 4 bases from V and 5 bases from J; bases unmatched to any gene: 7. Germline CDR1 and CDR2: SQVTM and ANQGSEA. The CDR3 extends over 14 amino acids. The chain is built from TRBV29-1 and TRBJ2-1, with 8 nucleotides matching TRBD1. The source material was peripheral blood, sampled on day 0 of AZD1222 vaccination. The TCR was taken from an adult in good health. The CDR3 region has the DNA TGCAGCGTTGGTGGGGGACAGGTGAACAATGAGCAGTTCTTC. Its translation is CSVGGGQVNNEQFF.